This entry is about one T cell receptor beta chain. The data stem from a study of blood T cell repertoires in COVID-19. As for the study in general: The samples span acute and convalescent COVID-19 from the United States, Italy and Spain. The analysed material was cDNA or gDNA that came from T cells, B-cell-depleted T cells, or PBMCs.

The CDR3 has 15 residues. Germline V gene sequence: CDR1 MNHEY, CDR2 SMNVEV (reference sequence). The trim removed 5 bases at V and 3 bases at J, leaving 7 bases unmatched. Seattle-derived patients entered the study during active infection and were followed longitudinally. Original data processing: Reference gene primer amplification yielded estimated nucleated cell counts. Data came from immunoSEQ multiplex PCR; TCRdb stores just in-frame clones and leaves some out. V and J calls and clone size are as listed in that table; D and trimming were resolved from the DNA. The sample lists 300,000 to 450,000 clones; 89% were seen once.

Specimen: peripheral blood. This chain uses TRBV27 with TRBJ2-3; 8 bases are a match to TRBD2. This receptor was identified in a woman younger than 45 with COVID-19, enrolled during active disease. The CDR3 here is CASSTPGLGTDTQYF. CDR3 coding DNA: TGTGCCAGCAGTACCCCGGGACTAGGGACAGATACGCAGTATTTT.